What follows are 4 T cell receptor beta chains derived from one specimen sequenced in a study of technical replicates of blood from a handful of donors. TCRdb's copy holds only in-frame clones and misses some; the assay was immunoSEQ multiplex PCR. The table lists under 95,000 clones, about 95% of them singletons. Material: T cells isolated from PBMCs. These receptors were collected from a human donor in good health.

This chain uses TRBV6-5 with TRBJ2-2; 8 nucleotides align to TRBD1. Trimming took 6 bases from V and 4 from J; bases not matched to a gene: 7. CDR3 length equals 15 residues. Germline values: CDR1 MNHEY, CDR2 SVGAGI. CDR3 nucleotide sequence: TGTGCCAGCAGGCATACAACAGGGGGCACCGGGGAGCTGTTTTTT. Amino acid sequence: CASRHTTGGTGELFF.

This chain uses TRBV6-5 with TRBJ1-2; 7 bases fit TRBD1. Germline lookup yields CDR1 MNHEY and CDR2 SVGAGI. The CDR3 extends over 13 amino acids. Trimming cost V 5 bases and J 8 bases; bases outside gene matches: 8. The CDR3 region has the DNA TGTGCCAGCAGTCAAGGGGGCAACGGGGGCTACACCTTC. Translating gives CASSQGGNGGYTF.

This chain uses TRBV7-9 with TRBJ2-1; TRBD2 matches 8 bases. The CDR3 consists of 18 residues. In germline, CDR1 is SEHNR, CDR2 FQNEAQ (reference sequence). Trimming at V came to 1 base and at J to 10 bases, leaving 18 bases not matched to a gene. DNA for the CDR3: TGTGCCAGCAGCTTAGGGGGAGGGCGGGTCAGCGGGAGCTGGGAGCAGTTCTTC. It yields the protein CASSLGGGRVSGSWEQFF.

The chain combines TRBV10-1 with TRBJ1-1; no reliable D call. Trimming took off 3 bases at V and 5 bases at J, with 25 bases between the two ends. The CDR3 contains 18 residues. Germline V gene lookup returns CDR1 WNHNN and CDR2 SYGVQD (reference sequence). DNA for the CDR3: TGCGCCAGCAGTGACGTTCGTCTTTTAGGGAGTCAAGGTACTGAAGCTTTCTTT. This gives the protein CASSDVRLLGSQGTEAFF.